In this sample, the clone carrying this TCR beta chain turned up once. The data were obtained in a study of technical replicates of blood from a handful of donors. Using immunoSEQ multiplex PCR, the repertoire was profiled, and TCRdb retains in-frame clones only, with some absent. The sample lists roughly 70,000 clones, roughly 94% occurring once. The length of the CDR3 is 14 residues. Trimming removed 1 base at V and 2 bases at J, with 10 bases between. Germline V gene lookup returns CDR1 SGHKS and CDR2 YYEKEE (reference sequence). Material: T cells isolated from PBMCs. The TCR was taken from a human donor in good health. The chain combines TRBV5-5 with TRBJ2-7; possibly TRBD1 for D (6 bases). CDR3 protein: CASSLLQGTYEQYF. The CDR3 DNA reads as TGTGCCAGCAGCTTGTTACAGGGAACCTACGAGCAGTACTTC.